The TCR beta chain under discussion was sequenced for a study of cytomegalovirus exposure and HLA in healthy donors. V trimming: 1 base; J trimming: 10 bases; junction bases outside the gene matches: 6. In germline, CDR1 is LGHNA, CDR2 YSLEER. CDR3 length: 13 amino acids. This table comes from immunoSEQ multiplex PCR, and its TCRdb copy is limited to in-frame clones, with some not included. This table holds 65,000 to 75,000 clones, approximately 96% found once. Points on this clone: Its cognate antigen is unknown.

Findings and caveats of the study: The authors confirmed in vitro that a few CMV-associated chains were specific for CMV antigens.

The chain joins TRBV4-3 to TRBJ2-7; 8 bases line up with TRBD2. The sequenced sample was PBMCs. This TCR derives from a woman aged 18-30 years in good health and CMV-seropositive. The chain's CDR3 is CASSQVTSGNQYF. For the CDR3, the DNA is TGCGCCAGCAGCCAAGTAACTAGCGGAAATCAGTACTTC.